The 14 T cell receptor beta chains below come from one sample, sequenced in a study of shared clonotypes between healthy human individuals. Clones were sequenced by immunoSEQ multiplex PCR, and TCRdb holds only the in-frame ones, with some missing. Altogether under 2,000,000 clones are present, about 95% being singletons, with the ten largest covering approximately 1%. CD45RO-negative, CCR7-positively selected cells formed the naive CD8 fraction, excluding terminally differentiated effector memory CD45RA+ cells. The sample taken for sequencing was naive CD8+ T cells sorted from blood. These receptors were collected from a man between 18 and 29 years old in good health.

The chain combines TRBV4-1 with TRBJ1-2, with no clear D. Germline CDR1 reads MGHRA; CDR2 reads YSYEKL. V was shortened by 1 base and J by 8 bases, with 14 bases between the two germline ends. The CDR3 extends over 14 amino acids. The CDR3 DNA sequence: TGCGCCAGCAGCCAAGGACCAGTGAATGGGGGCTACACCTTC. Its protein product is CASSQGPVNGGYTF.

This clone was observed once. At the DNA level, this CDR3 is encoded by other sequences in the same sample as well. The chain carries TRBV4-1 and TRBJ1-3; D ambiguous. The CDR3 extends over 15 amino acids. The germline CDR1 and CDR2 sequences are MGHRA and YSYEKL. Trimming cost V 0 bases and J 3 bases, with 9 bases left between them. The CDR3 coding sequence is TGCGCCAGCAGCCAAGATCGAGGCAGTGGAAACACCATATATTTT. Translated: CASSQDRGSGNTIYF.

This chain connects TRBV7-9 to TRBJ2-7; a weak D match, TRBD2 (6 bases). Germline CDR1 and CDR2: SEHNR and FQNEAQ (reference sequence). The CDR3 totals 15 residues. Trimming removed 1 base from V and 7 bases from J, with 17 bases in between. CDR3 region: CASSLGDSYLREQYF. The CDR3 coding sequence is TGTGCCAGCAGCTTAGGGGACTCTTACCTACGAGAGCAGTACTTC.

This sequence joins TRBV5-4 and TRBJ2-1; D is unclear. Germline V lookup: CDR1 SGHNT, CDR2 YYREEE (reference sequence). The V end lost 6 bases, the J end lost 10 bases, and 5 bases lay between the germline ends. CDR3 length equals 9 residues. The CDR3 nucleotides read TGTGCCAGCACGTGGGAGCAGTTCTTC. Protein product: CASTWEQFF. Looking up the rest from reference TRBV5-4 and TRBJ2-1 gives the full variable domain: ETGVTQSPTHLIKTRGQQVTLRCSSQSGHNTVSWYQQALGQGPQFIFQYYREEENGRGNFPPRFSGLQFPNYSSELNVNALELDDSALYLCASTWEQFFGPGTRLTVL.

The chain joins TRBV7-3 to TRBJ2-3, with 7 bases lining up with TRBD2. This CDR3 comprises 17 residues. The germline V gene has CDR1 SGHTA and CDR2 FQGTGA. With V trimmed by 5 bases and J by 4 bases, 15 bases remained unmatched. CDR3 DNA sequence: TGTGCCAGCAGCCCCCTTAATCCCAGGGAGGGTCCAGATACGCAGTATTTT. Its protein is CASSPLNPREGPDTQYF. Using reference TRBV7-3 and TRBJ2-3 for the parts outside the CDR3, the full variable domain is GAGVSQTPSNKVTEKGKYVELRCDPISGHTALYWYRQSLGQGPEFLIYFQGTGAADDSGLPNDRFFAVRPEGSVSTLKIQRTERGDSAVYLCASSPLNPREGPDTQYFGPGTRLTVL.

The genes are TRBV5-4 and TRBJ1-4, with D perhaps TRBD1 (6 bases). V gave up 1 base and J gave up 8 bases, with 18 bases separating them. CDR3 length equals 16 residues. In germline, CDR1 is SGHNT, CDR2 YYREEE (reference sequence). CDR3 amino acids: CASSLRTALEDEKLFF. In DNA form, the CDR3 reads TGTGCCAGCAGCTTGAGGACAGCCCTTGAAGACGAAAAACTGTTTTTT.

The genes are TRBV28 and TRBJ1-4; TRBD1 agrees at 12 bases. J gave up 1 base and V 2 bases, and 5 bases lay outside the gene matches. The V gene's germline CDR1 is MDHEN and CDR2 SYDVKM. This CDR3 region has 18 residues. The DNA of the CDR3 is TGTGCCAGCAGTTTAACGAGGGACAGGGGGCTAACTAATGAAAAACTGTTTTTT. Residues: CASSLTRDRGLTNEKLFF.

V is TRBV4-1 and J is TRBJ2-3; TRBD2 matches 8 bases. V lost 3 bases and J lost 3; bases outside the gene matches: 11. CDR3 length: 17 residues. Germline lookup yields CDR1 MGHRA and CDR2 YSYEKL. For the CDR3, the DNA is TGCGCCAGCAGCCAGTCACGGAACCTAGCGGGTACAGATACGCAGTATTTT. Its protein product is CASSQSRNLAGTDTQYF.

Turning to this clone: Other DNA sequences of this sample code for an identical CDR3. The chain links TRBV18 to TRBJ2-7; D may match TRBD1 or TRBD2 (5 bases each). This CDR3 spans 14 amino acids. Germline-derived CDR1 and CDR2 are KGHSH and LQKENI. V was shortened by 3 bases and J by 0 bases, with 9 bases between the two germline ends. The CDR3 loop is CASSPPGSSYEQYF. CDR3 sequence (DNA): TGTGCCAGCTCACCTCCAGGGAGCTCCTACGAGCAGTACTTC.

This sequence joins TRBV29-1 and TRBJ2-5, with no clear D. From germline, CDR1 is SQVTM and CDR2 ANQGSEA. Deletions cut 0 bases from V and 2 bases from J, with 16 bases between. This CDR3 is built from 16 residues. The CDR3, as DNA: TGCAGCGTTGAAGAGGCCCTTACGGTAGTGCAAGAGACCCAGTACTTC. Protein product: CSVEEALTVVQETQYF.

The chain uses TRBV7-9 and TRBJ2-7, with 9 positions matching TRBD1. The CDR3 totals 17 residues. V shed 4 bases, J shed 4 bases, and the junction held 14 bases outside the gene matches. Per the germline V gene, CDR1 is SEHNR and CDR2 is FQNEAQ (reference sequence). DNA of the CDR3: TGTGCCAGCAGCTCCCTCCCGGGACAGGGAATTACTTACGAGCAGTACTTC. The encoded protein is CASSSLPGQGITYEQYF. Filled out from reference TRBV7-9 and TRBJ2-7, the complete variable domain reads DTGVSQNPRHKITKRGQNVTFRCDPISEHNRLYWYRQTLGQGPEFLTYFQNEAQLEKSRLLSDRFSAERPKGSFSTLEIQRTEQGDSAMYLCASSSLPGQGITYEQYFGPGTRLTVT.

This chain joins TRBV6-1 and TRBJ1-5; the D is unclear. V lost 3 bases and J lost 5, with 11 bases in between. CDR1 and CDR2 (germline): MNHNS, SASEGT. This CDR3 spans 14 amino acids. The CDR3 spells CASSDGGLHQPQHF. The CDR3 DNA reads as TGTGCCAGCAGTGACGGAGGGCTGCATCAGCCCCAGCATTTT.

The CDR3 spells CASSYSEGFDGYTF. As DNA, the CDR3 is TGTGCCAGCAGTTACTCGGAGGGGTTCGATGGCTACACCTTC. The chain has TRBV6-5 and TRBJ1-2; perhaps TRBD1 as D (5 bases). The length of the CDR3 is 14 residues. In germline, CDR1 is MNHEY, CDR2 SVGAGI. Trimming removed 0 bases at V and 6 bases at J, with 11 bases between.

The chain links TRBV6-5 to TRBJ1-5, with a possible D match to TRBD1 (6 bases). The CDR3 sequence is 14 residues long. Germline CDR1 MNHEY, CDR2 SVGAGI. Trimming took off 5 bases at V and 7 bases at J, with 15 bases between the two ends. The CDR3 is CASSVSGAEQPQHF. The CDR3 nucleotides read TGTGCCAGCAGTGTCTCGGGGGCGGAACAGCCCCAGCATTTT.